These 18 T cell receptor beta chains share one sample of origin, sequenced in a study of cytomegalovirus exposure and HLA in healthy donors. The PCR contained 60 Vbeta and 13 Jbeta primers. TCRdb's table, derived via immunoSEQ multiplex PCR, lists solely in-frame clones and lacks some. The sample yields 140,000 or so clones, roughly 90% seen once. Sequencing was performed on PBMCs. Receptor source: a woman in her thirties or forties in good health and CMV-seronegative.

The gene calls are TRBV5-4 and TRBJ2-2, with TRBD2 as a possible D gene (6 bases). Germline CDR1 is SGHNT and CDR2 is YYREEE (reference sequence). This CDR3 has 15 amino acids. V was shortened by 4 bases and J by 6 bases, with 16 bases between the two germline ends. The CDR3 coding sequence is TGTGCCAGCAGCGCGGAGGGGAGTAAGGCCGGGGAGCTGTTTTTT. Translation gives CASSAEGSKAGELFF.

The chain uses TRBV7-9 and TRBJ2-3; TRBD2 might be the D (6 bases). CDR3 length equals 14 residues. Germline CDR1 reads SEHNR; CDR2 reads FQNEAQ (reference sequence). The V end was cut by 5 bases, the J end by 6 bases, with 15 bases between. In nucleotides, the CDR3 is TGTGCCAGCAGCGGAGGACTATCTGCGGATACGCAGTATTTT. This gives the protein CASSGGLSADTQYF. The whole variable domain, filled in from reference TRBV7-9 and TRBJ2-3, reads DTGVSQNPRHKITKRGQNVTFRCDPISEHNRLYWYRQTLGQGPEFLTYFQNEAQLEKSRLLSDRFSAERPKGSFSTLEIQRTEQGDSAMYLCASSGGLSADTQYFGPGTRLTVL.

This chain uses TRBV5-4 with TRBJ2-7; the match to TRBD1 covers 8 bases. The CDR3 is made up of 15 amino acids. V lost 2 bases and J lost 3; bases outside the gene matches: 7. CDR1 and CDR2 (germline): SGHNT, YYREEE (reference sequence). The CDR3 DNA is TGTGCCAGCAGCTTCGGACAGGGAGGTAACTACGAGCAGTACTTC. This sequence encodes CASSFGQGGNYEQYF.

The chain employs TRBV6-5 and TRBJ1-1; D ambiguous. The germline V gene has CDR1 MNHEY and CDR2 SVGAGI. CDR3 length equals 14 residues. Trimming left V 2 bases short and J 3 bases short, with 10 bases between. CDR3: CASSYGTVDTEAFF. The CDR3 DNA follows: TGTGCCAGCAGTTACGGAACAGTTGACACTGAAGCTTTCTTT.

With respect to this clone: A read error may produce the germline difference seen at one junction end. The V and J genes are TRBV7-9 and TRBJ2-5; D perhaps matches TRBD2 (5 bases). Germline CDR1 reads SEHNR; CDR2 reads FQNEAQ (reference sequence). This CDR3 is 15 amino acids long. In DNA form, the CDR3 reads TGTTCCAGCAGCTTAGAATCGGTCGGCGGGGAGACCCAGTACTTC. The encoded protein is CSSSLESVGGETQYF.

V usage is TRBV7-8 and J usage is TRBJ2-3; 8 bases agree with TRBD2. Trimming cost V 2 bases and J 4 bases; bases outside gene matches: 5. The CDR3 loop spans 15 amino acids. From germline, CDR1 is SGHVS and CDR2 FQNEAQ. The CDR3 region has the DNA TGTGCCAGCAGCTTACAAGCGGGAGCGGCAGATACGCAGTATTTT. It translates to CASSLQAGAADTQYF.

The chain joins TRBV11-2 to TRBJ2-3; no clear D. This CDR3 region has 14 residues. From germline, CDR1 is SGHAT and CDR2 FQNNGV. Trimming shortened V by 3 bases and J by 0 bases, and 7 bases separated the two germline ends. Here the CDR3 DNA reads TGTGCCAGCAGCTTTGCCCTAAGCACAGATACGCAGTATTTT. Translated, it gives CASSFALSTDTQYF.

The chain employs TRBV7-8 and TRBJ1-1, with D tentatively TRBD1 (6 bases). The CDR3 sequence is 13 residues long. V shed 4 bases and J shed 8 bases, with 14 bases lying between them. Germline loops: CDR1 SGHVS, CDR2 FQNEAQ. The CDR3 loop reads CASSSKETGEAFF. The CDR3, as DNA: TGTGCCAGCAGCTCCAAAGAAACAGGGGAAGCTTTCTTT. The whole variable domain, filled in from reference TRBV7-8 and TRBJ1-1, reads GAGVSQSPRYKVAKRGQDVALRCDPISGHVSLFWYQQALGQGPEFLTYFQNEAQLDKSGLPSDRFFAERPEGSVSTLKIQRTQQEDSAVYLCASSSKETGEAFFGQGTRLTVV.

This clone has only one observation. This chain joins TRBV19 and TRBJ2-5, with 7 positions matching TRBD1. V gave up 6 bases and J gave up 4 bases; unmatched junction bases: 8. CDR1 is LNHDA and CDR2 is SQIVND in the germline V gene (reference sequence). The length of the CDR3 is 14 residues. CDR3 region: CASSRTGEVETQYF. The DNA of the CDR3 is TGTGCCAGTAGCCGGACAGGAGAGGTAGAGACCCAGTACTTC.

The rearrangement links TRBV18 to TRBJ2-5, with D perhaps matching TRBD1 (6 bases). The V gene's germline CDR1 is KGHSH and CDR2 LQKENI. The CDR3 is made up of 15 amino acids. The ends were cut back, 2 bases at V and 5 bases at J, with 15 bases in the middle. This chain's CDR3 is CASSPSRNRVETQYF. DNA of the CDR3: TGTGCCAGCTCACCAAGTCGCAACAGGGTTGAGACCCAGTACTTC. The full variable domain, its missing parts supplied by reference TRBV18 and TRBJ2-5, is NAGVMQNPRHLVRRRGQEARLRCSPMKGHSHVYWYRQLPEEGLKFMVYLQKENIIDESGMPKERFSAEFPKEGPSILRIQQVVRGDSAAYFCASSPSRNRVETQYFGPGTRLLVL.

This clone turned up a few times. The gene calls are TRBV4-3 and TRBJ2-1; 12 bases match TRBD2. The CDR3 has 17 residues. V lost 3 bases and J lost 8; bases outside the gene matches: 11. In germline, CDR1 is LGHNA, CDR2 YSLEER. CDR3 protein: CASSQAGLAGGPHEQFF. As DNA, the CDR3 is TGCGCCAGCAGCCAGGCCGGCCTAGCGGGAGGGCCCCATGAGCAGTTCTTC.

The chain couples TRBV28 to TRBJ1-1, with 9 bases aligning to TRBD1. Germline CDR1 MDHEN, CDR2 SYDVKM. This CDR3 has 14 residues. Losses at the gene ends were 5 bases for V and 5 bases for J; bases not matched to a gene: 6. The CDR3 spells CASSTGTGWTEAFF. CDR3 nucleotides: TGTGCCAGCAGTACCGGGACAGGGTGGACTGAAGCTTTCTTT.

This chain uses TRBV12-5 with TRBJ2-6; no clear D gene. The CDR3 has 13 residues. V lost 6 bases and J 0 bases, leaving 3 bases between the germline ends. Germline CDR1 reads LGHNT; CDR2 reads FRNRAP. CDR3 amino acids: CASGFSGANVLTF. The CDR3 nucleotides read TGTGCTAGTGGCTTCTCTGGGGCCAACGTCCTGACTTTC.

Comment on this clone: The germline gene is not matched at one end of the junction; a read error may be the cause. The rearrangement joins TRBV7-9 to TRBJ2-5, with 9 positions matching TRBD2. Germline loops: CDR1 SEHNR, CDR2 FQNEAQ (reference sequence). The CDR3 is made up of 14 amino acids. For the CDR3, the DNA is TGTTCCAGCAGCTTAGCAACTAGCGGGGAGACCCAGTACTTC. As protein: CSSSLATSGETQYF.

This chain links TRBV5-1 with TRBJ2-1; tentatively, D is TRBD1 (6 bases). This CDR3 comprises 15 residues. Germline assignment: CDR1 SGHRS and CDR2 YFSETQ. The V end was cut by 0 bases, the J end by 7 bases, with 14 bases between. CDR3 amino acids: CASSLDSGQTNEQFF. The DNA of the CDR3 is TGCGCCAGCAGCTTGGATAGTGGACAGACTAATGAGCAGTTCTTC.

The chain carries TRBV7-3 and TRBJ2-3; 10 positions match TRBD2. V lost 5 bases, J lost 4 bases, and 12 bases stayed unmatched. This CDR3 is built from 17 residues. Germline loops: CDR1 SGHTA, CDR2 FQGTGA. The CDR3, as DNA: TGTGCCAGCAGCCTAGCTAGCGGGAGCGGCGTCGCAGATACGCAGTATTTT. Translation gives CASSLASGSGVADTQYF.

CDR3 region: CASSISSGRAGTGELFF. CDR3 DNA sequence: TGTGCCAGTAGTATTTCAAGCGGGAGGGCGGGCACCGGGGAGCTGTTTTTT. V gene TRBV19 combines with J gene TRBJ2-2, with 10 bases identical to TRBD2. This CDR3 is 17 amino acids long. The germline V gene has CDR1 LNHDA and CDR2 SQIVND (reference sequence). With V trimmed by 3 bases and J by 4 bases, 8 bases remained unmatched.

The chain couples TRBV14 to TRBJ2-1, with 9 bases aligning to TRBD2. The junction had 10 bases not matched to a gene; V was cut back by 5 bases and J by 8 bases. Looked up from germline, CDR1 is SGHDN and CDR2 is FVKESK. The CDR3 length is 15 residues. CDR3 sequence: CASSFSGTSPHEQFF. CDR3 coding DNA: TGTGCCAGCAGCTTTAGTGGGACTAGCCCCCATGAGCAGTTCTTC.